A selection of T cell receptor beta chains follows, all from one sample in a study of blood T cell repertoires in COVID-19. Libraries were prepared by immunoSEQ multiplex PCR; TCRdb keeps only in-frame clonotypes and omits some of them. Of 250,000 to 300,000 clones detected, around 83% appear once; the ten largest clones hold 3.6%. The sequencing input was peripheral blood. These receptors were collected from a man between 18 and 35 years old with active or convalescent COVID-19. Both conserved end residues are part of each CDR3. A D gene is named only where the DNA matches it firmly. Size is omitted from some rows. Given values are once, few, many or a class for expanded clones.

clone_size j_call v_call d_call cdr3_aa cdr3_nt
- TRBJ1-4 TRBV7-9 TRBD1 CASSRWTGSSEKLFF TGTGCCAGCAGCCGCTGGACAGGTTCCTCGGAAAAACTGTTTTTT
- TRBJ2-7 TRBV29-1 TRBD2 CSVSSGVPYEQYF TGCAGCGTCTCTAGCGGTGTCCCCTACGAGCAGTACTTC
- TRBJ2-5 TRBV7-2 TRBD2 CASSISSGSWETQYF TGTGCCAGCAGCATAAGTAGCGGGAGTTGGGAGACCCAGTACTTC
- TRBJ1-1 TRBV25-1 - CASAEVNTEAFF TGTGCCAGCGCCGAGGTGAACACTGAAGCTTTCTTT
few TRBJ2-7 TRBV10-1 - CASSESPGAAFEQYF TGCGCCAGCAGTGAGTCGCCAGGGGCAGCCTTCGAGCAGTACTTC
- TRBJ2-3 TRBV5-1 TRBD2 CASSLTGLAGPDTQYF TGCGCCAGCAGCTTGACGGGACTAGCGGGGCCGGATACGCAGTATTTT
- TRBJ2-7 TRBV3-1/TRBV3-2 TRBD2 CASSQRAAGVEEQYF TGTGCCAGCAGCCAAAGGGCGGCGGGAGTTGAAGAGCAGTACTTC
once TRBJ2-7 TRBV6-5 TRBD2 CASSYASGIHEQYF TGTGCCAGCAGTTACGCTAGCGGGATACACGAGCAGTACTTC
- TRBJ1-2 TRBV29-1 - CSVATGSAGYGYTF TGCAGCGTGGCCACAGGGAGTGCGGGCTATGGCTACACCTTC
- TRBJ2-5 TRBV7-9 - CASTGRGAARQETQYF TGTGCCAGCACGGGGAGGGGGGCAGCAAGACAAGAGACCCAGTACTTC
- TRBJ2-4 TRBV6-5 TRBD1 CASRDDRVQNIQYF TGTGCCAGCAGGGACGACAGGGTACAAAACATTCAGTACTTC
- TRBJ2-5 TRBV7-7 TRBD2 CAVAGVETQYF TGTGCAGTAGCGGGAGTTGAGACCCAGTACTTC
- TRBJ1-6 TRBV6-1 - CTSSEVSGYSPLHF TGTACCAGCAGTGAGGTCAGCGGTTATTCACCCCTCCACTTT
once TRBJ1-3 TRBV5-1 TRBD1 CASSLPNAGGSGNTIYF TGCGCCAGCAGCTTGCCCAACGCAGGGGGCTCTGGAAACACCATATATTTT
- TRBJ1-1 TRBV7-2 - CASSLSQARTEAFF TGTGCCAGCAGCTTGAGCCAGGCCCGGACTGAAGCTTTCTTT
- TRBJ1-2 TRBV28 - CASSLTDYGYTF TGTGCCAGCAGTTTAACAGACTATGGCTACACCTTC
- TRBJ2-7 TRBV6-1 TRBD1 CASSEAQGASYEQYF TGTGCCAGCAGTGAAGCGCAGGGGGCCTCCTACGAGCAGTACTTC
- TRBJ1-5 TRBV28 - CASSSFNQPQHF TGTGCCAGCAGTTCCTTCAATCAGCCCCAGCATTTT
- TRBJ2-3 TRBV29-1 TRBD2 CSGGPSGLDTQYF TGCAGCGGGGGCCCTAGCGGTTTAGATACGCAGTATTTT
- TRBJ2-1 TRBV6-5 - CASKQASYNEQFF TGTGCCAGCAAACAGGCGTCCTACAATGAGCAGTTCTTC
- TRBJ2-6 TRBV19 - CASSIYSGANVLTF TGTGCCAGTAGTATCTACTCTGGGGCCAACGTCCTGACTTTC
- TRBJ1-3 TRBV11-2 - CASSLGRGASSGNTIYF TGTGCCAGCAGCTTAGGGAGAGGCGCAAGCTCTGGAAACACCATATATTTT
few TRBJ1-1 TRBV28 - CASSLGGIEAFF TGTGCCAGCAGCCTCGGGGGGATTGAAGCTTTCTTT
- TRBJ2-2 TRBV7-8 - CASSPRESGELFF TGTGCCAGCAGCCCTCGGGAGTCCGGGGAGCTGTTTTTT
- TRBJ2-1 TRBV5-1 TRBD2 CASRLAGDQNEQFF TGCGCCAGCCGACTAGCGGGAGACCAGAATGAGCAGTTCTTC
many TRBJ2-1 TRBV3-1/TRBV3-2 TRBD1 CASSQDRDRGNEQFF TGTGCCAGCAGCCAAGATCGGGACAGGGGCAATGAGCAGTTCTTC